This T cell receptor beta chain was captured in a study of sequential checkpoint blockade in melanoma. The data were produced by immunoSEQ multiplex PCR, yet TCRdb's version contains in-frame clones alone and is incomplete. The table has roughly 3,800 clones, 50% to 60% seen once; the top ten hold approximately 73%. The germline gives CDR1 SGHKS, CDR2 YYEKEE (reference sequence). V lost 0 bases, J lost 4 bases, and 3 bases stayed unmatched. There are 14 residues in the CDR3. As to treatment: randomized to nivolumab then ipilimumab (arm A) or the reverse (arm B). None of the patients previously received DNA-damaging chemotherapy. PBMC sorting kept live CD3+CD8+ cells without CD19 or CD56.

The input for sequencing was CD8+ T cells sorted from blood (inferred from file names), taken from a patient given nivolumab and ipilimumab in sequence. The sequence was obtained from a human donor with melanoma. The chain couples TRBV5-5 to TRBJ2-7; 8 nucleotides agree with TRBD1. In DNA, the CDR3 is TGTGCCAGCAGCTTGGCAGGGGGCGCGTACGAGCAGTACTTC. Translated: CASSLAGGAYEQYF.